These 15 T cell receptor beta chains were all obtained from the same sample, sequenced in a study of T cells expressing NK-cell markers. TCRdb re-called the 5' RACE reads; every CDR3 protein appears as one record, without DNA. The sample totals 500,000 to 700,000 distinct CDR3 sequences. The material sequenced was blood T cells: a sorted CD56 or NKG2C T cell subset, CD4+ or CD8+ T cells, or bulk PBMC T cells (not recorded which). Receptors were obtained from a man between 18 and 35 years old in good health.

V usage is TRBV5-6 and J usage is TRBJ1-3; TCRdb names TRBD1, which stays unverified in the absence of DNA. The CDR3 extends over 14 amino acids. Germline CDR1 reads SGHDT; CDR2 reads YYEEEE. This chain's CDR3 is CASSQTGTAVTIYF. The full variable domain, completed using reference TRBV5-6 and TRBJ1-3, is DAGVTQSPTHLIKTRGQQVTLRCSPKSGHDTVSWYQQALGQGPQFIFQYYEEEERQRGNFPDRFSGHQFPNYSSELNVNALLLGDSALYLCASSQTGTAVTIYFGEGSWLTVV.

The V call is TRBV29-1, the J call TRBJ1-3. Germline-derived CDR1 and CDR2 are SQVTM and ANQGSEA. This CDR3 contains 14 residues. This chain's CDR3 is CSVLDGSSGNTIYF.

This chain links TRBV6-5 with TRBJ2-1. CDR3 length equals 14 residues. Germline CDR1 is MNHEY and CDR2 is SVGAGI. CDR3 protein: CASTLEVPYNEQFF.

The chain uses TRBV12-3 or TRBV12-4 and TRBJ2-1; TCRdb calls TRBD1, which cannot be checked without DNA. CDR3 size: 13 residues. The CDR3: CASRTGFRNEQFF.

The gene calls are TRBV15 and TRBJ2-1; TCRdb proposes TRBD2, but this gene call is untestable without DNA. Germline V lookup: CDR1 LNHNV, CDR2 YYDKDF (reference sequence). The CDR3 is 17 residues long. CDR3 sequence: CATSRVGLAGEDNEQFF.

The V call is TRBV11-3, the J call TRBJ2-1; there is no DNA to check the TCRdb D call of TRBD2. The length of the CDR3 is 18 residues. Per germline, CDR1 SGHNT and CDR2 YENEEA. CDR3 sequence: CASSLGASGRATYNEQFF.

The chain uses TRBV29-1 and TRBJ1-4; TCRdb designates TRBD1, a call that cannot be tested without DNA. Germline lookup yields CDR1 SQVTM and CDR2 ANQGSEA. The CDR3 loop spans 14 amino acids. The CDR3 spells CSVISTGVNEKLFF.

V and J are TRBV7-6 and TRBJ2-5. The CDR3 is made up of 13 amino acids. Germline CDR1 is SGHVS and CDR2 is FNYEAQ. This chain's CDR3 is CASSTRLLETQYF.

The genes are TRBV29-1 and TRBJ1-1. The V gene's germline CDR1 is SQVTM and CDR2 ANQGSEA. The CDR3 consists of 11 residues. CDR3 protein: CSAGYVGEAFF.

The J gene is TRBJ1-1, the V gene TRBV5-1. This CDR3 contains 15 residues. The V gene's germline CDR1 is SGHRS and CDR2 YFSETQ. The CDR3 protein is CASSPSGLGPAEAFF.

The chain employs TRBV5-1 and TRBJ2-6; TCRdb designates TRBD1, a call that cannot be tested without DNA. Germline values: CDR1 SGHRS, CDR2 YFSETQ. CDR3 length: 19 amino acids. The chain's CDR3 is CASSAPPGQGGSGANVLTF. The whole variable domain, remainder taken from reference TRBV5-1 and TRBJ2-6, is KAGVTQTPRYLIKTRGQQVTLSCSPISGHRSVSWYQQTPGQGLQFLFEYFSETQRNKGNFPGRFSGRQFSNSRSEMNVSTLELGDSALYLCASSAPPGQGGSGANVLTFGAGSRLTVL.

The rearrangement joins TRBV21-1 to TRBJ2-7. TRBV21-1 is described as a pseudogene. The CDR3 runs 11 residues. CDR3 residues: CASSKSPEQYF.

The chain joins TRBV25-1 to TRBJ2-1; TCRdb calls TRBD1, which cannot be checked without DNA. CDR3 size: 16 residues. Germline CDR1 is MGHDK and CDR2 is SYGVNS. The CDR3 is CASSPQGGTGVNEQFF.

The V call is TRBV5-1, the J call TRBJ2-3. The CDR3 runs to 12 residues. Germline assignment: CDR1 SGHRS and CDR2 YFSETQ. The CDR3 loop reads CASSENTDTQYF.

The V gene is TRBV12-3 or TRBV12-4, the J gene TRBJ2-2; TCRdb picks TRBD1, but there is no DNA to check that call. The CDR3 runs to 11 residues. This CDR3 reads CLSGGTGELFF.